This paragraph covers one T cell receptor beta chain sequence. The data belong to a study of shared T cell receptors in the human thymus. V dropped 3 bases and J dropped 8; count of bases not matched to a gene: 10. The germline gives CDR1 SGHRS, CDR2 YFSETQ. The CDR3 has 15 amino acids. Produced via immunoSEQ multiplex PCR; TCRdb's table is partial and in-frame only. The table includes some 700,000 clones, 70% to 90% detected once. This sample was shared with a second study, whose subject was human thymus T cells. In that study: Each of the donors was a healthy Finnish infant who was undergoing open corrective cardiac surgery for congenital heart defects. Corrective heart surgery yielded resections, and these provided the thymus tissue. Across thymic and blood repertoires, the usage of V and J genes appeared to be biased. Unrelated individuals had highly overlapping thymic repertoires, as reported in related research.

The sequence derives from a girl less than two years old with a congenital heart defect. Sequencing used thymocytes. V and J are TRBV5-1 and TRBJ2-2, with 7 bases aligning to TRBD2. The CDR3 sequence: CASSSRLARRGELFF. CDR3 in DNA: TGCGCCAGCAGCTCCAGACTAGCCCGGCGTGGGGAGCTGTTTTTT.